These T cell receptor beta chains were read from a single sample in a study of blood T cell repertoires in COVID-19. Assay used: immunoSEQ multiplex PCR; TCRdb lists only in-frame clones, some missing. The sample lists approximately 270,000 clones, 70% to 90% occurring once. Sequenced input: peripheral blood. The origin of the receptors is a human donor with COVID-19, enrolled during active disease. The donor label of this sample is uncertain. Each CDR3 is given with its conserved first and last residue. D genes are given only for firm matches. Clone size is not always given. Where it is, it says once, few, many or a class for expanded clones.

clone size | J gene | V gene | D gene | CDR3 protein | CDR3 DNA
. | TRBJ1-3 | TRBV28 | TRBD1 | CASRPAGGDRGGLGGNTIYF | TGTGCCAGCAGACCTGCGGGGGGGGACAGGGGTGGTCTGGGTGGAAACACCATATATTTT
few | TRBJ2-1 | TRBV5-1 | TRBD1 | CASSLTGGSYNEQFF | TGCGCCAGCAGCTTAACAGGGGGGTCCTACAATGAGCAGTTCTTC
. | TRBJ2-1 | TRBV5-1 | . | CASSLGGTPNEQFF | TGCGCCAGCAGCCTGGGAGGGACACCCAATGAGCAGTTCTTC
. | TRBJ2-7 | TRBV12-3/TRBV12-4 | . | CASSRIQEGEQYF | TGTGCCAGCAGTCGGATTCAGGAGGGCGAGCAGTACTTC
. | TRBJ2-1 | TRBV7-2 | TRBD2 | CASSLIAGALYNEQFF | TGTGCCAGCAGCCTAATAGCGGGAGCCCTCTACAATGAGCAGTTCTTC
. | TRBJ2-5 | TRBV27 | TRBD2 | CASSLRLAGRKGYQETQYF | TGTGCCAGCAGTTTAAGACTAGCGGGAAGGAAGGGGTACCAAGAGACCCAGTACTTC
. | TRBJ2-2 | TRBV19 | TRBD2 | CASSTHPTSGERDTGELFF | TGTGCCAGTAGTACCCACCCGACTAGCGGAGAACGGGACACCGGGGAGCTGTTTTTT
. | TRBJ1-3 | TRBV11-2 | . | CASSTGGNTIYF | TGTGCCAGCAGTACCGGTGGAAACACCATATATTTT
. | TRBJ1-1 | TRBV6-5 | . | CASSSWGRDTEAFF | TGTGCCAGCAGTTCGTGGGGGAGGGACACTGAAGCTTTCTTT
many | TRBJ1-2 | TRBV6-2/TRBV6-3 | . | CASSYAEGYGYTF | TGTGCCAGCAGTTACGCGGAGGGATATGGCTACACCTTC
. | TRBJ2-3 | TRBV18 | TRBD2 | CASSPPASAGGNPDTQYF | TGTGCCAGCTCACCACCTGCTTCAGCGGGAGGGAACCCAGATACGCAGTATTTT
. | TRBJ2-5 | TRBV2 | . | CASSEEPRGSQETQYF | TGTGCCAGCAGTGAAGAACCTCGCGGGTCCCAAGAGACCCAGTACTTC
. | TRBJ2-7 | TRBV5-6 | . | CASSQLPSRSGYEQYF | TGTGCCAGCAGCCAACTACCGTCCCGCTCTGGCTACGAGCAGTACTTC
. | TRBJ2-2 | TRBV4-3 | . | CASSHLTGEGNTGELFF | TGCGCCAGCAGCCATTTAACGGGAGAAGGGAACACCGGGGAGCTGTTTTTT
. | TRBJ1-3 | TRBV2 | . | CASSEPSDGGNTIYF | TGTGCCAGCAGTGAACCTAGCGACGGAGGAAACACCATATATTTT
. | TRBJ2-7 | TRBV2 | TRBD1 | CASKLNTGTGFEQYF | TGTGCCAGCAAACTGAACACCGGGACAGGCTTCGAGCAGTACTTC
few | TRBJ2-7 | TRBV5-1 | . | CASSRDSLEQYF | TGCGCCAGCAGCCGCGACAGCTTAGAGCAGTACTTC
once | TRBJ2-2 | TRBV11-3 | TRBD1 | CASSPRPGGEGELFF | TGTGCCAGCAGCCCGAGGCCAGGGGGAGAAGGGGAGCTGTTTTTT
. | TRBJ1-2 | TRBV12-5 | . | CASSNWEAVNHGYTF | TGTGCTAGCTCGAATTGGGAGGCAGTTAATCATGGCTACACCTTC
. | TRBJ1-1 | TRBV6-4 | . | CASSESGGTEAFF | TGTGCCAGCAGTGAGAGTGGAGGGACTGAAGCTTTCTTT
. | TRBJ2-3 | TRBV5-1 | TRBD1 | CASSLEDRAADTQYF | TGCGCCAGCAGCTTGGAGGACAGGGCGGCAGATACGCAGTATTTT
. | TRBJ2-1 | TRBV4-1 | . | CASSQVPREGNEQFF | TGCGCCAGCAGCCAAGTCCCGCGGGAAGGGAATGAGCAGTTCTTC
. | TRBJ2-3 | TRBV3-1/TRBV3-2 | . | CASSRAGNTDTQYF | TGTGCCAGCAGCCGGGCGGGAAACACAGATACGCAGTATTTT
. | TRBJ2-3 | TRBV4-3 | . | CASSQKTFGGSTDTQYF | TGCGCCAGCAGCCAAAAAACGTTCGGCGGCAGCACAGATACGCAGTATTTT
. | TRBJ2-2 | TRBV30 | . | CAWSVVERNTGELFF | TGTGCCTGGAGTGTAGTGGAGCGGAACACCGGGGAGCTGTTTTTT
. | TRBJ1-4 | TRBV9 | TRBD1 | CASSDRGLGEKLFF | TGTGCCAGCAGCGACAGGGGGCTGGGGGAAAAACTGTTTTTT
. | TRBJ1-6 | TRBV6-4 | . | CASPWPLVHF | TGTGCCAGCCCCTGGCCCCTCGTCCACTTT
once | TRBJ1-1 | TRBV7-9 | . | CASSLGFPDFF | TGTGCCAGCAGCTTAGGGTTCCCTGACTTTTTT
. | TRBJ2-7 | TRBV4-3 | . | CASSQVAGTRGEQYF | TGCGCCAGCAGCCAAGTGGCCGGGACACGCGGCGAGCAGTACTTC
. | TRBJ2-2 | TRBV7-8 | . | CASSLGQYTGELFF | TGTGCCAGCAGCTTAGGTCAATACACCGGGGAGCTGTTTTTT
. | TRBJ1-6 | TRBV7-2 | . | CASRLNRVSPLHF | TGTGCCAGCCGACTCAACCGGGTCTCACCCCTCCACTTT
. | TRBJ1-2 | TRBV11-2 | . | CASSLGAERGYTF | TGTGCCAGCAGCTTAGGGGCTGAAAGAGGCTACACCTTC
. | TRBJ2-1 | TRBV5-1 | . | CASRPAGDEQFF | TGCGCCAGCAGGCCTGCCGGGGATGAGCAGTTCTTC
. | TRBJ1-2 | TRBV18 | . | CASSLQGERGYTF | TGTGCCAGCTCTCTCCAGGGTGAGCGCGGCTACACCTTC
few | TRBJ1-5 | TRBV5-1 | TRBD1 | CASSLGTGINQPQHF | TGCGCCAGCAGCTTGGGGACAGGGATCAATCAGCCCCAGCATTTT
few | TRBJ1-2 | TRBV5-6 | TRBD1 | CASSHDRAKGYTF | TGTGCCAGCAGCCATGACAGGGCAAAGGGCTACACCTTC
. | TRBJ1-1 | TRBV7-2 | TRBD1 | CASSLGDRGLFTEAFF | TGTGCCAGCAGCTTAGGAGACAGGGGGCTATTCACTGAAGCTTTCTTT
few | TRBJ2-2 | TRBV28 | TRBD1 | CASRRPGTGGKLFF | TGTGCCAGCAGACGTCCCGGGACAGGGGGCAAGCTGTTTTTT
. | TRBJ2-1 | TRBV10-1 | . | CASSETGGPYNEQFF | TGCGCCAGCAGTGAGACGGGGGGCCCCTACAATGAGCAGTTCTTC
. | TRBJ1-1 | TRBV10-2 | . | CASSELGGYTEAFF | TGCGCCAGCAGTGAGTTGGGAGGGTACACTGAAGCTTTCTTT
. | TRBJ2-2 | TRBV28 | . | CASRPNPGSTGELFF | TGTGCCAGCAGGCCTAATCCAGGGTCCACCGGGGAGCTGTTTTTT
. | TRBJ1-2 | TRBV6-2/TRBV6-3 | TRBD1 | CASSYQYGTGGGYTF | TGTGCCAGCAGTTACCAATACGGGACAGGGGGTGGCTACACCTTC
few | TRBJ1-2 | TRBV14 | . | CASSQARAGGRGYTF | TGTGCCAGCAGCCAAGCACGGGCGGGAGGGCGAGGCTACACCTTC
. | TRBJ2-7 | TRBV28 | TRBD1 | CASTPTGGSPYEQYF | TGTGCCAGCACCCCTACAGGGGGCTCCCCCTACGAGCAGTACTTC
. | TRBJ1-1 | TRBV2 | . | CASTLSQPGNTEAFF | TGTGCCAGCACCCTCTCCCAACCGGGGAACACTGAAGCTTTCTTT
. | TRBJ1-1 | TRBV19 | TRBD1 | CASSPPPGQLNTEAFF | TGTGCCAGTAGTCCTCCCCCGGGACAGTTGAACACTGAAGCTTTCTTT
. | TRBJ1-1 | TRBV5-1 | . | CASSLQGTLNTEAFF | TGCGCCAGCAGCTTGCAAGGGACATTGAACACTGAAGCTTTCTTT
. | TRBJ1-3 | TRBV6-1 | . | CASSEGGYSGNTIYF | TGTGCCAGCAGTGAGGGGGGGTACTCTGGAAACACCATATATTTT